This TCR beta chain emerged from a study of blood T cell repertoires in COVID-19 (dated by TCRdb to 2018 to 2021). Context from the whole study: Samples from collaborators originated in the United States, Italy and Spain and spanned both the acute and convalescent phases of COVID-19. The repertoires were released in a freely available public database intended as a resource for research on the immune response to SARS-CoV-2. Subjects who had been exposed to COVID-19, were actively infected with it, or had recovered from it provided the deeply sampled blood TCRbeta repertoires that made up the dataset. Where HLA class I and class II types were available, the types were taken from metadata supplied by the sample provider, not from assay-based typing. Samples were obtained from the ongoing ImmuneRACE study (first 160 participants) and from 1,254 subjects provided by 6 global collaborators. A de-identified subject ID, COVID-19 status, age in years and sex were almost always included in the sample metadata. The prospective study material was composed of cDNA or gDNA derived from T cells, B-cell-depleted T cells, or PBMCs. The research as a whole found: The quantity of clinical and demographic metadata differed by source and by participant and was supplied without curation.

The junction carries 14 bases between V and J, which are trimmed by 2 bases and 10 bases respectively. Reading the germline V gene (reference sequence) gives CDR1 PRHDT and CDR2 FYEKMQ. Reading from cysteine to phenylalanine, the CDR3 counts 13 amino acids. Of all the DNA, just the CDR3 is kept, 39 bases in frame from base 1. One collaborating source in Seattle enrolled patients while the patients were actively infected and followed the patients over time throughout the course of disease. The collaborating institutions used their own protocols to collect whole blood in K2EDTA tubes. For TCRbeta analysis, collaborators shipped samples as frozen whole blood, isolated PBMCs, or DNA extracted from either of those sample types. Of note for this clone: The clone's antigen remains unknown. Per-base quality was not reported, and no clone a single base away is much larger than it.

TCRbeta CDR3 regions were amplified from genomic DNA using the immunoSEQ Assay, a bias-controlled multiplex PCR. Per the authors' processing: The number of nucleated cells in each sample was estimated from the amplification of reference gene primers within the assay. To quantify the absolute abundance of each unique TCRbeta CDR3 rearrangement, sequence reads were collapsed and filtered. For each sample, productive Simpson clonality was calculated as the square root of Simpson's diversity index across productive rearrangements. The source is immuneACCESS, and TCRdb retained only in-frame sequences with V and J called. Part of the clones is not carried over; for the studies checked, unresolved V genes explain less than half of this, and the remainder is unexplained. V and J calls and clone size are those listed in that table; D and trimming were worked out from the DNA. The sample table shows about 64,000 clones, and around four fifths are seen once. The ten largest clones capture 12% to 15% of the sample.

The sequence is built from TRBV13 and TRBJ1-1; tentative D gene TRBD1, with 5 bases matching. Sequencing was carried out using peripheral blood. The clonotype comes from a man aged 55-75 years with COVID-19, enrolled during active disease. The CDR3 has the sequence CASSLWGESSAFF. The nucleotide sequence is TGTGCCAGCAGCTTATGGGGGGAGTCATCAGCTTTCTTT.